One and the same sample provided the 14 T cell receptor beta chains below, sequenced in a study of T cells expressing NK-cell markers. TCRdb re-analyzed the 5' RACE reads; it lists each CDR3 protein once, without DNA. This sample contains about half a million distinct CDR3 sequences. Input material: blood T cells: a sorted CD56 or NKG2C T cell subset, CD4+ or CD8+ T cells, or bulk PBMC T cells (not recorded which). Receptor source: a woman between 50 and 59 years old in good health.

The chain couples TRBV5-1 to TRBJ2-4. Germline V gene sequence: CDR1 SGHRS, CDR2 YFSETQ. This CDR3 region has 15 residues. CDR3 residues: CASSPGLALQNIQYF.

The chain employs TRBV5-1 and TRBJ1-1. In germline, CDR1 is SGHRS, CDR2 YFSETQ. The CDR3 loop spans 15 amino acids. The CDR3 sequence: CASSLGSRGLTEAFF.

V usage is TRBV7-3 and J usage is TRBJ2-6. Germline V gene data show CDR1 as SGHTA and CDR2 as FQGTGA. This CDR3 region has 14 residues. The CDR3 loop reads CASSQVSGANVLTF.

The CDR3 protein is CASSRAVTSTDTQYF. The genes are TRBV14 and TRBJ2-3. Germline V gives CDR1 SGHDN, CDR2 FVKESK. The CDR3 has 15 residues.

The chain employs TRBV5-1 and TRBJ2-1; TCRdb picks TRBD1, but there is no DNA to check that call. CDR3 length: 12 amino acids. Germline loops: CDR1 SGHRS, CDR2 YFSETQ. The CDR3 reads CASRYTGDEQFF.

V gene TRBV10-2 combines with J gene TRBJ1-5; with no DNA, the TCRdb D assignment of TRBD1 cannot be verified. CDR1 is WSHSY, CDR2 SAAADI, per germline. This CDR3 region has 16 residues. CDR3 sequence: CASSETDRGPSQPQHF.

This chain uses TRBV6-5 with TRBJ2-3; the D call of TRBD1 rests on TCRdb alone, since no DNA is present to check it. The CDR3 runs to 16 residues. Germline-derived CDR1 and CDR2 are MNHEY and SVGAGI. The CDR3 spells CASSYSGDRVTDTQYF.

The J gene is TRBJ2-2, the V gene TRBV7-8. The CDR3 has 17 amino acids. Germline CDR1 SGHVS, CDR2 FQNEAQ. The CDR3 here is CASSLRPLGGNTGELFF.

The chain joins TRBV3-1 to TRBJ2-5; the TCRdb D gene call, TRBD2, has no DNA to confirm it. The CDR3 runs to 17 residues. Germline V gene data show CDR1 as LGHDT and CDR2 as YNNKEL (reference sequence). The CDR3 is CASSLRGLAGGRETQYF.

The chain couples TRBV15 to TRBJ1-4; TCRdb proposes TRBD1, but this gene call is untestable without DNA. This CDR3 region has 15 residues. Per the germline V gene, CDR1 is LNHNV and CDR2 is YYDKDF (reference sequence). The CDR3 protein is CATSPGTGDSEKLFF.

CDR3 protein: CAISSDGLAGDTQYF. The J gene is TRBJ2-3, the V gene TRBV10-3. The germline V gene has CDR1 ENHRY and CDR2 SYGVKD. CDR3 length equals 15 residues.

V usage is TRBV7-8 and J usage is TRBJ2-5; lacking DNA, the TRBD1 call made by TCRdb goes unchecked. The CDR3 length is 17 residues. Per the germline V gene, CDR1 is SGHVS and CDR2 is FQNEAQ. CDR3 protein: CASSLSSDRGRQETQYF.

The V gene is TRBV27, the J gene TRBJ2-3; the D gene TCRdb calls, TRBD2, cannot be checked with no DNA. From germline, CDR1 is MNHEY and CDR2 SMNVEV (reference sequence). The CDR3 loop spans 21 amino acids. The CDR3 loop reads CASSLSRERTSGRRFRMEQYF.

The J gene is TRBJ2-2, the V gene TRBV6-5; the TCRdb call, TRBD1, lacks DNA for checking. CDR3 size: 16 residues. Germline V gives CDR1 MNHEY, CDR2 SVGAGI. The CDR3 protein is CASSAFRGLNTGELFF.